Sequencing of this T cell receptor beta chain was carried out in a study of blood T cell repertoires in COVID-19. About the research overall: Some COVID-19 samples were acute and others convalescent; all came from the United States, Italy and Spain. The cDNA or gDNA used as material had been derived from T cells, B-cell-depleted T cells, or PBMCs.

Germline CDR1 is SEHNR and CDR2 is FQNEAQ (reference sequence). This CDR3 is 13 amino acids long. The V and J ends lost 4 bases and 2 bases respectively, with 9 bases between them. In the source study's methods: Using reference gene primer amplification, nucleated cell counts were estimated. Data came from immunoSEQ multiplex PCR; TCRdb stores just in-frame clones and leaves some out. The DNA was the basis for D and trimming; V, J and clone size are from that table. The table has about 670,000 clones, just under 90% seen once. What was sequenced was peripheral blood. The TCR sequence derives from a woman aged 18-29 years with acute or convalescent COVID-19. The chain carries TRBV7-9 and TRBJ2-7; D not certain. Here the CDR3 reads CASSSRGAYEQYF. CDR3 in DNA: TGTGCCAGCAGCTCCCGAGGAGCCTACGAGCAGTACTTC.